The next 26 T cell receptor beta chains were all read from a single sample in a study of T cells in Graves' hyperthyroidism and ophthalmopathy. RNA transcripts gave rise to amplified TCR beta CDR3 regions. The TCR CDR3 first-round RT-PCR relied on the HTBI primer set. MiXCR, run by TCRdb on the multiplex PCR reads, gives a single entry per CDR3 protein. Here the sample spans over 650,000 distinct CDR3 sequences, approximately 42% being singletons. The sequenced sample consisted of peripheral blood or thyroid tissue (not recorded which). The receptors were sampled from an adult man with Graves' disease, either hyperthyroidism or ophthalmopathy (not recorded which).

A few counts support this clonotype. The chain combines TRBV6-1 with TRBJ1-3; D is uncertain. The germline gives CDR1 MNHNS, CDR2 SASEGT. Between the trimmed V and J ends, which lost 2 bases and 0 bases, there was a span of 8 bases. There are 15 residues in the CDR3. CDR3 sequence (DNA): TGTGCCAGCAGTGAATCAGCGAGCTCTGGAAACACCATATATTTT. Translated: CASSESASSGNTIYF.

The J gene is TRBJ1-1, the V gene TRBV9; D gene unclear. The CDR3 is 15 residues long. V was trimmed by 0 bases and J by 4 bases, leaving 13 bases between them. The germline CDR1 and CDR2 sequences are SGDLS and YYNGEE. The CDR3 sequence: CASSVAVGRGTEAFF. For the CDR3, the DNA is TGTGCCAGCAGCGTAGCGGTGGGGAGAGGCACTGAAGCTTTCTTT.

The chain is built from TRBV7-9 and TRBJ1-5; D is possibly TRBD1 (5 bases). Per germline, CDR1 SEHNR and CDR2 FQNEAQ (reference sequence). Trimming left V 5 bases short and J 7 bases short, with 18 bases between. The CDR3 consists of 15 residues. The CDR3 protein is CASSPAPEGMQPQHF. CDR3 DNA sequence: TGTGCCAGCAGCCCAGCTCCCGAGGGGATGCAGCCCCAGCATTTT.

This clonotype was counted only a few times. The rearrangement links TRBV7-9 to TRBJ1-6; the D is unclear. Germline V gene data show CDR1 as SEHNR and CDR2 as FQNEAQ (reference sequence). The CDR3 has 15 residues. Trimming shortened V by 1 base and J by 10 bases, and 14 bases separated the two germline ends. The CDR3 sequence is CASSLGREKWSPLHF. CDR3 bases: TGTGCCAGCAGCTTAGGGAGGGAGAAGTGGTCACCCCTCCACTTT.

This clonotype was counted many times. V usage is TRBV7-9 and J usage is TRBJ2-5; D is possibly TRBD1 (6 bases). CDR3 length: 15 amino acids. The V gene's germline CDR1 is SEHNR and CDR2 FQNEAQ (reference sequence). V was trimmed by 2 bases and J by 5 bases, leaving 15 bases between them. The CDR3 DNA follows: TGTGCCAGCAGCTTATGGGACATCGGAAGGGAGACCCAGTACTTC. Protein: CASSLWDIGRETQYF.

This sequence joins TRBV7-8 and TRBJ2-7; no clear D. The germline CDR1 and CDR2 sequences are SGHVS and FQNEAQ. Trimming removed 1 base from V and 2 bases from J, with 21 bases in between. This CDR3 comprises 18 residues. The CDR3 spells CASSLVSSGPQRAYEQYF. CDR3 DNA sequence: TGTGCCAGCAGCTTAGTTTCCTCCGGCCCACAAAGGGCCTACGAGCAGTACTTC.

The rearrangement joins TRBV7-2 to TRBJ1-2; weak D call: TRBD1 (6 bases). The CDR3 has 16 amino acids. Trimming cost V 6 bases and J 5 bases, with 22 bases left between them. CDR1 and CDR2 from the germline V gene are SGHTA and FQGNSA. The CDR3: CASSQGSLTGAYGYTF. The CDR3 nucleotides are TGTGCCAGCAGTCAAGGGTCTCTGACAGGCGCTTATGGCTACACCTTC.

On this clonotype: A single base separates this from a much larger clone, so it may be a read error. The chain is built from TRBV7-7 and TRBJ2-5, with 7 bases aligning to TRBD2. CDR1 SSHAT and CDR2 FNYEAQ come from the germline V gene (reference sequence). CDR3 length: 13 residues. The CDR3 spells CASSQIGGKTQYF. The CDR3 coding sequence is TGTGCTAGCAGCCAAATCGGGGGGAAGACCCAGTACTTC.

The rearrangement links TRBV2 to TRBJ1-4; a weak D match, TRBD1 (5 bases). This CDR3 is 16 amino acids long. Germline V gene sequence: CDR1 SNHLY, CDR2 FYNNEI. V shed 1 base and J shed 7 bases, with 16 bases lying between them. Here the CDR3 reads CASSEGRRTGAEKLFF. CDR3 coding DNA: TGTGCCAGCAGTGAAGGAAGGAGAACCGGGGCTGAAAAACTGTTTTTT.

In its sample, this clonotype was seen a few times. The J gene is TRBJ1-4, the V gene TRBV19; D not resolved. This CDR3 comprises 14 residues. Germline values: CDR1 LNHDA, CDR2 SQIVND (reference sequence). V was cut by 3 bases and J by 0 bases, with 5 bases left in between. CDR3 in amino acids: CASSMYATNEKLFF. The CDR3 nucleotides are TGTGCCAGTAGTATGTATGCAACTAATGAAAAACTGTTTTTT. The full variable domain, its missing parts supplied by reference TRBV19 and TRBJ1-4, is DGGITQSPKYLFRKEGQNVTLSCEQNLNHDAMYWYRQDPGQGLRLIYYSQIVNDFQKGDIAEGYSVSREKKESFPLTVTSAQKNPTAFYLCASSMYATNEKLFFGSGTQLSVL.

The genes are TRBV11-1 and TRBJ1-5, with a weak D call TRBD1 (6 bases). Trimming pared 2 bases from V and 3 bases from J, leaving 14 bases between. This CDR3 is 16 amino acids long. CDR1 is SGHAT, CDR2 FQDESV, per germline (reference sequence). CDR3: CASSLYPGDINQPQHF. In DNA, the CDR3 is TGTGCCAGCAGCTTATATCCAGGGGACATCAATCAGCCCCAGCATTTT.

The CDR3 region has the DNA TGTGCCAGCAGCTTGGCCGGACAGGGGGCGGTCACCGGGGAGCTGTTTTTT. It yields the protein CASSLAGQGAVTGELFF. The chain combines TRBV5-8 with TRBJ2-2, with 11 bases identical to TRBD1. Per the germline V gene, CDR1 is SGHTS and CDR2 is YDEGEE. V shed 0 bases, J shed 4 bases, and the junction held 5 bases outside the gene matches. This CDR3 has 17 amino acids.

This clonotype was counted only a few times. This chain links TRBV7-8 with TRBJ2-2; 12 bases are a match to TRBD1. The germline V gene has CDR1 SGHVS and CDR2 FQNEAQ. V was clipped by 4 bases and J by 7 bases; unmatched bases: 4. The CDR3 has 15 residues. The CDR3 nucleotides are TGTGCCAGCAGCTGGGGACAGGGGGCGCTCGGGGAGCTGTTTTTT. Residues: CASSWGQGALGELFF.

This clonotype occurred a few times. The CDR3 DNA sequence: TGCAGTGCTTCGGATGACAGCTTGAACACTGAAGCTTTCTTT. It specifies CSASDDSLNTEAFF. This rearrangement joins TRBV20-1 to TRBJ1-1; D may be TRBD1 (5 bases). Looked up from germline, CDR1 is DFQATT and CDR2 is SNEGSKA (reference sequence). The V gene lost 5 bases and the J gene lost 0 bases, with 13 bases spanning the gap. The CDR3 is 14 amino acids.

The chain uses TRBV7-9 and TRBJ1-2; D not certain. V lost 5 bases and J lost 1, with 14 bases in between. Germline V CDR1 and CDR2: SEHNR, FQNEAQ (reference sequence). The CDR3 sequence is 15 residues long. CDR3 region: CASSAAATDNYGYTF. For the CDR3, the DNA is TGTGCCAGCAGCGCTGCCGCTACCGATAACTATGGCTACACCTTC. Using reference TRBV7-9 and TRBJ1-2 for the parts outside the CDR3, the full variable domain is DTGVSQNPRHKITKRGQNVTFRCDPISEHNRLYWYRQTLGQGPEFLTYFQNEAQLEKSRLLSDRFSAERPKGSFSTLEIQRTEQGDSAMYLCASSAAATDNYGYTFGSGTRLTVV.

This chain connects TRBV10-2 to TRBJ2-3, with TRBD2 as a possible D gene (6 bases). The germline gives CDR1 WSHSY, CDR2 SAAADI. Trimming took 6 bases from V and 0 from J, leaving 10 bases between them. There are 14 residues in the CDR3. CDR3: CASRRGTSTDTQYF. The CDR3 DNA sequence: TGCGCCAGCAGACGGGGGACTAGCACAGATACGCAGTATTTT.

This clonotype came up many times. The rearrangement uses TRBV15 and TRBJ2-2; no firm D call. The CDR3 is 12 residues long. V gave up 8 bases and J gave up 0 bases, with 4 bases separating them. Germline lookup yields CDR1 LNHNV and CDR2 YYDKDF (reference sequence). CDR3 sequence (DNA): TGTGCCACCGAAGCGAACACCGGGGAGCTGTTTTTT. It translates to CATEANTGELFF. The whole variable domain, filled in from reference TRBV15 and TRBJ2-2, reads DAMVIQNPRYQVTQFGKPVTLSCSQTLNHNVMYWYQQKSSQAPKLLFHYYDKDFNNEADTPDNFQSRRPNTSFCFLDIRSPGLGDTAMYLCATEANTGELFFGEGSRLTVL.

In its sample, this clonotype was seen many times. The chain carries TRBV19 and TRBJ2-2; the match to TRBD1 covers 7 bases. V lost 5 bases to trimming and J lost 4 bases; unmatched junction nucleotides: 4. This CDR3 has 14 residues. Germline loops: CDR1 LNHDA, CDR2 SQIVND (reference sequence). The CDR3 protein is CASSATGSTGELFF. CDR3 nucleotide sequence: TGTGCCAGTAGTGCGACAGGGAGCACCGGGGAGCTGTTTTTT.

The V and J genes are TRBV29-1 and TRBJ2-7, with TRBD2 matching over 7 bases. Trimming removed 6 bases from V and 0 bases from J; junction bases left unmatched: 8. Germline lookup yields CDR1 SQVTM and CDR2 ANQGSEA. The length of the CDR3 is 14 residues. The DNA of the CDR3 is TGCAGCGTACTTACTAGCGCCCACTCCTACGAGCAGTACTTC. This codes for CSVLTSAHSYEQYF.

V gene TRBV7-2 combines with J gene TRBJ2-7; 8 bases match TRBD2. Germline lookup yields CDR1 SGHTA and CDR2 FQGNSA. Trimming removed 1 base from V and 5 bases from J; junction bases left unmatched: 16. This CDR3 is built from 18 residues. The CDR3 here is CASSLGSANPGGVNEQYF. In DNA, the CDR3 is TGTGCCAGCAGCTTAGGCAGTGCTAACCCGGGAGGGGTCAACGAGCAGTACTTC.

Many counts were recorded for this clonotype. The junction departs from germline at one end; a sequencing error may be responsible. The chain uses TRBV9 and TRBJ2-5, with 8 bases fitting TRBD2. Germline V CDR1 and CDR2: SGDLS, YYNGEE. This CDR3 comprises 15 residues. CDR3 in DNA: TGTGCCAGCAGTGTAGGACAGCGGGGGAAAGAGACCCAGTACTTC. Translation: CASSVGQRGKETQYF.

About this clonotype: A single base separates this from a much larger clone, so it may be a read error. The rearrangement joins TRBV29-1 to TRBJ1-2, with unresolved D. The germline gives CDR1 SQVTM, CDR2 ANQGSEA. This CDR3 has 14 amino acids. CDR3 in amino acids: CSVERDKGAIGCTF. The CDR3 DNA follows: TGCAGCGTTGAAAGAGACAAGGGCGCGATTGGCTGCACCTTC.

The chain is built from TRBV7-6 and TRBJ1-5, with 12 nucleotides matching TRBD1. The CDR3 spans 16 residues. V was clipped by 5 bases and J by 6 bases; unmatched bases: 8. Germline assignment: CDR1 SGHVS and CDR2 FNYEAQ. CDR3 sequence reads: CASSPPGTGGGQPQHF. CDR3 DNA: TGTGCCAGCAGCCCCCCCGGGACAGGGGGCGGTCAGCCCCAGCATTTT.

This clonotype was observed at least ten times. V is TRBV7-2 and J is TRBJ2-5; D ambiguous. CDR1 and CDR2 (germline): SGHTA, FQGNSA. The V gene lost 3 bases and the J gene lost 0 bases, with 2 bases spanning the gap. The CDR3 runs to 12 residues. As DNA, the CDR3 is TGTGCCAGCAGCTTTTACCAAGAGACCCAGTACTTC. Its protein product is CASSFYQETQYF.

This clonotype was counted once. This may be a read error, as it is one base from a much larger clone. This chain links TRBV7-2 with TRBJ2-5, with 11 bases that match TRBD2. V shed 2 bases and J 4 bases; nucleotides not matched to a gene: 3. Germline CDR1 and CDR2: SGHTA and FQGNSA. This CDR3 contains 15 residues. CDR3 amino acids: CASSLIAGGAETQYF. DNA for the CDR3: TGTGCCAGCAGCTTAATAGCGGGAGGGGCAGAGACCCAGTACTTC.

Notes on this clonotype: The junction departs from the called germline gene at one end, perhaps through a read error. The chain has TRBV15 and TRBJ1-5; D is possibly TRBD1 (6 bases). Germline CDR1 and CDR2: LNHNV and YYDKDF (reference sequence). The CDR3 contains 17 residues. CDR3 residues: CATSRGRRGEDNQPQHF. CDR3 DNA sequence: TGTGCCACCAGCAGAGGGAGGAGGGGGGAAGACAATCAACCCCAGCATTTT.